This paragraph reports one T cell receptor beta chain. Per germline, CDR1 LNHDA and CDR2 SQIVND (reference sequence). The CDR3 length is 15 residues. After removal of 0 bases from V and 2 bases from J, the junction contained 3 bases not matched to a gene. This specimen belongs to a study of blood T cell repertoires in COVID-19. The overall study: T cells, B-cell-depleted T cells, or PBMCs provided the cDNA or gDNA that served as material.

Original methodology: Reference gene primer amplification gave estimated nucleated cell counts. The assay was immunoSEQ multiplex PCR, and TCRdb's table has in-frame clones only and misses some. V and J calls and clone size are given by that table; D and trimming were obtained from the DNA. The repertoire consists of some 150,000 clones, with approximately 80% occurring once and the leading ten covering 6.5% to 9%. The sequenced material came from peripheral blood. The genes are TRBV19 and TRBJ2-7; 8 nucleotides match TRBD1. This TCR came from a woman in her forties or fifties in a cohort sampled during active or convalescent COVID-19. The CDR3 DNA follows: TGTGCCAGTAGTATAGAATGGACAGGGCCCTACGAGCAGTACTTC. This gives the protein CASSIEWTGPYEQYF.